This T cell receptor beta chain was profiled in a study of blood T cell repertoires in COVID-19. Across the study: Researchers got acute and convalescent COVID-19 samples from the United States, Italy and Spain. The analysed material was cDNA or gDNA that came from T cells, B-cell-depleted T cells, or PBMCs.

In the study's own analysis: Reference gene primer amplification gave nucleated cell count estimates. Data came from immunoSEQ multiplex PCR; TCRdb stores just in-frame clones and leaves some out. V, J and clone size derive from that table, while D and trimming were established from the DNA sequence. The sample has around 260,000 clones, about 80% seen once. J gave up 6 bases and V 5 bases, and 4 bases lay outside the gene matches. The CDR3 consists of 13 residues. CDR1 is SGHNT, CDR2 YYREEE, per germline (reference sequence). A few counts support this clone. Sequencing was carried out using peripheral blood. This chain joins TRBV5-4 and TRBJ2-2; 7 bases agree with TRBD1. The receptor's source is a woman in her 50s who had recovered from COVID-19. The CDR3 spells CASRQGIAGELFF. In DNA form, the CDR3 reads TGTGCCAGCAGACAGGGGATCGCCGGGGAGCTGTTTTTT.